This T cell receptor beta chain was sequenced in a study of PD-L1 blockade in urothelial cancer. Study context: After treatment start, blood was analyzed at 3 weeks (second dose) and at 6 weeks.

Noted time point: peripheral blood 6 weeks after treatment start. Sampling of each patient yielded between 1 and 8 specimens, collected pretreatment and on-treatment. A single count supports this clone. The CDR3 covers 16 residues. Germline V gene data show CDR1 as MDHEN and CDR2 as SYDVKM. V was trimmed by 4 bases and J by 1 base, leaving 14 bases between them. This table comes from immunoSEQ multiplex PCR, and its TCRdb copy is limited to in-frame clones, with some not included. The sample contains around 110,000 clones, around 89% of which appear only once. The V call is TRBV28, the J call TRBJ2-1; D might be TRBD2 (5 bases). This clonotype was sampled from a man aged 55 to 70 with urothelial cancer. Sequencing used PBMCs, obtained around atezolizumab (anti-PD-L1) treatment. This chain's CDR3 is CASSSPGSLSYNEQFF. CDR3 DNA sequence: TGTGCCAGCAGTTCCCCGGGGTCCCTTTCCTACAATGAGCAGTTCTTC.